This T cell receptor (beta chain) was observed in a study of CD8 T cells in ankylosing spondylitis (dated by TCRdb to 2016 to 2017). In terms of the full investigation: T cell receptor beta repertoires were profiled in healthy donors and ankylosing spondylitis patients so that disease-linked TCR variants could be found. The full study cohort comprised some 27 ankylosing spondylitis patients and 110 or so healthy donors. Samples of peripheral blood were taken, and for ankylosing spondylitis patients, synovial fluid was collected as well.

CDR1 SGHTA and CDR2 FQGNSA were looked up in the germline V gene. V is trimmed back by 2 bases and J by 3 bases, and the junction contains 6 bases that no gene match accounts for. Including cysteine and phenylalanine, the CDR3 has 15 amino acids. Only CDR3 DNA is held: 45 bases, read in frame from base 1. This clonotype has more than one count but fewer than ten. It lacks a known antigen. No much larger clone is present one base from it, and per-base qualities are unavailable. The instrument was an Illumina HiSeq 2500. Quantitative 5'-RACE with molecular barcodes was the method used to prepare the TCR beta libraries. For the original study's pipeline: A new computational method, built on a probabilistic model of VDJ rearrangement, was used to identify disease-linked TCR variants. The public reads were reprocessed in TCRdb via fastp at Q25 and MiXCR, keeping in-frame beta chains. All rows with the same CDR3 protein become a single entry with the most common DNA and genes. V and J calls and clone size were set by TCRdb, not the authors. A total of 700,000 to 850,000 distinct CDR3 sequences appear in this sample, around 11% of them only once. Of the sample, around 0.51% falls within the top ten clones.

Paper-wide results and their limitations: A TCR beta motif made up of several highly homologous amino acid variants appeared to be characteristic of blood from ankylosing spondylitis patients. The disease-linked clones were reported as significantly enriched in matched synovial fluid samples from ankylosing spondylitis patients. The disease-linked clones showed a CD8+ phenotype and occurred at relatively low frequencies in peripheral blood. Some motif variants had previously been reported in the synovial fluid and blood of reactive arthritis patients, which suggests shared mechanisms of disease initiation.

Material: blood, either unsorted or a sorted T cell fraction (not recorded which). The TCR comes from a male donor with ankylosing spondylitis. The V and J genes are TRBV7-2 and TRBJ1-2; TRBD1 aligns with 7 central bases. This receptor has the CDR3 CASSLRGLVDYGYTF. The DNA sequence reads TGTGCCAGCAGCTTAAGGGGGCTCGTCGACTATGGCTACACCTTC.